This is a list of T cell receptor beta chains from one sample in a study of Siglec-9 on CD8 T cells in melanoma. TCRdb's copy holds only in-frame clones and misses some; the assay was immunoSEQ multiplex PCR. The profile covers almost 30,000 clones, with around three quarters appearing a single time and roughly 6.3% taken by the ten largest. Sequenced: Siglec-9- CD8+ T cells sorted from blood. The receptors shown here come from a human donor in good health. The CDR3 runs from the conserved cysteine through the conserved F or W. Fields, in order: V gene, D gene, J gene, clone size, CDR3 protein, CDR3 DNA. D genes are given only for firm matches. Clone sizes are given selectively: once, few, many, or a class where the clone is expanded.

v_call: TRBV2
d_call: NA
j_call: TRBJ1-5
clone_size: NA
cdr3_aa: CASSEGTSYQPQHF
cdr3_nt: TGTGCCAGCAGTGAGGGGACAAGCTATCAGCCCCAGCATTTT

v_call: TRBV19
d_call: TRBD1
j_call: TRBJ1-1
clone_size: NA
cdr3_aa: CASSIVGGHTEAFF
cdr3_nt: TGTGCCAGTAGTATAGTAGGGGGCCACACTGAAGCTTTCTTT

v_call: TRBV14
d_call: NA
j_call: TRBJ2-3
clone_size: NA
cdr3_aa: CASSQEDFTTDTQYF
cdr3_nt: TGTGCCAGCAGCCAAGAAGACTTCACCACAGATACGCAGTATTTT

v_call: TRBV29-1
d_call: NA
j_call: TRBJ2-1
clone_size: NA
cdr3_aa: CSVEADQNNEQFF
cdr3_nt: TGCAGCGTTGAAGCTGACCAAAACAATGAGCAGTTCTTC

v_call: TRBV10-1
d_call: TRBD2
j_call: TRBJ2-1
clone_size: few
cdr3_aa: CASSEVLAISYNEQFF
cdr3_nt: TGCGCCAGCAGTGAGGTACTAGCGATTTCCTACAATGAGCAGTTCTTC

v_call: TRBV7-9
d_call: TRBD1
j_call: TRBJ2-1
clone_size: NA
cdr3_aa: CASSFVGQGDEQFF
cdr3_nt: TGTGCCAGCAGCTTCGTGGGACAGGGGGATGAGCAGTTCTTC

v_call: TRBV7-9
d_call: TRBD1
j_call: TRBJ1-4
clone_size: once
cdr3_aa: CASTRQGGTNEKLFF
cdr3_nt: TGTGCCAGCACTCGACAGGGTGGAACTAATGAAAAACTGTTTTTT

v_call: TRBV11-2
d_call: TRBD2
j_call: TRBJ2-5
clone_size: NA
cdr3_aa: CASSSGTSGTQETQYF
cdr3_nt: TGTGCCAGCAGCTCCGGGACTAGCGGGACCCAAGAGACCCAGTACTTC

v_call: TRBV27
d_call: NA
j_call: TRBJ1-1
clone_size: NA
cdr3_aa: CASSYVQDTEAFF
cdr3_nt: TGTGCCAGCAGTTATGTACAGGACACTGAAGCTTTCTTT

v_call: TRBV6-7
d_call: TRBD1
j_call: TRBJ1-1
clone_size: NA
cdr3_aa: CASSYSKGGLKKAFF
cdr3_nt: TGTGCCAGCAGTTACTCAAAAGGGGGCCTAAAGAAAGCTTTCTTT

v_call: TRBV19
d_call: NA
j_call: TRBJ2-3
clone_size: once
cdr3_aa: CASDRGSTTDTQYF
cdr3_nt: TGTGCCAGTGATAGGGGCAGCACCACAGATACGCAGTATTTT

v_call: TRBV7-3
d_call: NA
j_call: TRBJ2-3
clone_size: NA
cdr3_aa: CASSLSATPGTDTQYF
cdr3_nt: TGTGCCAGCAGCTTAAGCGCTACACCCGGCACAGATACGCAGTATTTT

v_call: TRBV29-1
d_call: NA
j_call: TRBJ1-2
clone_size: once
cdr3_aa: CSVMTEFNYGYTF
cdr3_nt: TGCAGCGTTATGACAGAGTTTAACTATGGCTACACCTTC

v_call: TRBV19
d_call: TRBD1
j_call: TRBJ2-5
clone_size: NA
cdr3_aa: CASSETGVTKETQYF
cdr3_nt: TGTGCCAGTAGTGAGACAGGGGTTACAAAAGAGACCCAGTACTTC

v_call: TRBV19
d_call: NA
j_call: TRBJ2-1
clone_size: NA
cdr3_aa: CASSRWQGSSYNEQFF
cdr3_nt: TGTGCCAGTAGTAGATGGCAGGGGAGTTCCTACAATGAGCAGTTCTTC

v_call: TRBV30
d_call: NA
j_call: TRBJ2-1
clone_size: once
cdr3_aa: CAWGRNEQFF
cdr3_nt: TGTGCCTGGGGCCGCAATGAGCAGTTCTTC

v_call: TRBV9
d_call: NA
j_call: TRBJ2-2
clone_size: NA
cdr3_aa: CASSVRGAGELFF
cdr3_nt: TGTGCCAGCAGCGTGAGAGGGGCCGGGGAGCTGTTTTTT

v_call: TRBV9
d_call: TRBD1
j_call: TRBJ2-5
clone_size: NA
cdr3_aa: CASSDFGTDQETQYF
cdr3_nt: TGTGCCAGCAGCGACTTCGGGACAGATCAAGAGACCCAGTACTTC

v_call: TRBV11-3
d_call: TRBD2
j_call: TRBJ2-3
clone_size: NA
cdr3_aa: CASSLSGLEVGGDTQYF
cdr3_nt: TGTGCCAGCAGCTTATCGGGACTAGAAGTCGGGGGAGATACGCAGTATTTT

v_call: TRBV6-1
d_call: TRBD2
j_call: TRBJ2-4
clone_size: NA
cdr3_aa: CASSESAGGAKNIQYF
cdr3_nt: TGTGCCAGCAGTGAATCGGCGGGGGGTGCCAAAAACATTCAGTACTTC

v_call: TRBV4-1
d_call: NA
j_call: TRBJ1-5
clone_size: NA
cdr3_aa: CASSQGETRISNQPQHF
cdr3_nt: TGCGCCAGCAGCCAAGGGGAAACAAGAATTAGCAATCAGCCCCAGCATTTT

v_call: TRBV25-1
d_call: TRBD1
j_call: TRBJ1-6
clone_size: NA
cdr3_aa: CASSPGGDPRDDSPLHF
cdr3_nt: TGTGCCAGCAGCCCAGGGGGCGACCCCCGGGATGATTCACCCCTCCACTTT

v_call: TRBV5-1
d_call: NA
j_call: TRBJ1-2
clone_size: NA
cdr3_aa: CASSPYLAGEGGYTF
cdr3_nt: TGCGCCAGCAGCCCATACTTGGCAGGGGAGGGTGGCTACACCTTC

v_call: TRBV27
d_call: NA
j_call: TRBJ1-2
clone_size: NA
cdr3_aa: CASSLRSGTSNYGYTF
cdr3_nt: TGTGCCAGCAGTTTAAGGTCCGGGACCTCTAACTATGGCTACACCTTC

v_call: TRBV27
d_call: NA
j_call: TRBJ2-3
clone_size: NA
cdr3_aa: CASSFSGGDTTDTQYF
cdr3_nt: TGTGCCAGCAGTTTTTCTGGCGGGGATACCACAGATACGCAGTATTTT

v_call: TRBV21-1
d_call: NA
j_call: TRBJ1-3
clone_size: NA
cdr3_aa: CASRQGAAGNTIYF
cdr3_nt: TGTGCCAGCCGACAGGGGGCCGCTGGAAACACCATATATTTT

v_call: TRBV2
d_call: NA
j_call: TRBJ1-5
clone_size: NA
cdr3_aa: CASSELADNQPQHF
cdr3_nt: TGTGCCAGCAGTGAATTGGCGGACAATCAGCCCCAGCATTTT

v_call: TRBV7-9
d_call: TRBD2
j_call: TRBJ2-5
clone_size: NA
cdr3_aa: CASRGGGAAETQYF
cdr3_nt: TGTGCCAGCCGGGGCGGGGGGGCCGCGGAGACCCAGTACTTC

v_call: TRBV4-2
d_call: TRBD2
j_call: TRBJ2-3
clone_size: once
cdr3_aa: CASSQEHSGGAIDTQYF
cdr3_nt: TGTGCCAGCAGCCAAGAGCATAGCGGGGGGGCCATAGATACGCAGTATTTT

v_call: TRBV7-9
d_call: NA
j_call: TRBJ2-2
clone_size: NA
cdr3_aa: CASSRTDNPNTGELFF
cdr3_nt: TGTGCCAGCAGCCGAACCGACAACCCGAACACCGGGGAGCTGTTTTTT

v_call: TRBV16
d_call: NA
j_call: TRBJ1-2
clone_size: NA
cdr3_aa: CASSQSGGSYGYTF
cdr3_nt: TGTGCCAGCAGCCAATCGGGTGGGAGCTATGGCTACACCTTC

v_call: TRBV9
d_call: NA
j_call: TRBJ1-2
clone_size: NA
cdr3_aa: CASSVGQFYNYGYTF
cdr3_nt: TGTGCCAGCAGCGTTGGGCAGTTTTATAACTATGGCTACACCTTC

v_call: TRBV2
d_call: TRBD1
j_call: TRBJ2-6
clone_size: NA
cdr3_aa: CASSSDRGATWSSGANVLTF
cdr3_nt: TGTGCCAGCAGTTCCGACAGGGGGGCTACTTGGAGCTCTGGGGCCAACGTCCTGACTTTC

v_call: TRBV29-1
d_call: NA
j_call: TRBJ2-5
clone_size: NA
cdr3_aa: CSVVEGRETQYF
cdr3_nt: TGCAGCGTTGTTGAGGGGCGGGAGACCCAGTACTTC

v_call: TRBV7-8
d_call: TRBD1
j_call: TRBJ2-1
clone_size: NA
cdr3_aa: CASSFTGGYEQFF
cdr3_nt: TGTGCCAGCAGCTTTACAGGGGGCTATGAGCAGTTCTTC

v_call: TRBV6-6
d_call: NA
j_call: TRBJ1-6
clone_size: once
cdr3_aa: CASSLTANSPLHF
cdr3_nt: TGTGCCAGCAGTCTCACTGCAAATTCACCCCTCCACTTT

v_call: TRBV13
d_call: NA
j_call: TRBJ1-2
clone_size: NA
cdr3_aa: CASSYGGSGYGYTF
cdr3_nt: TGTGCCAGCAGCTACGGAGGGTCGGGCTATGGCTACACCTTC